The next 32 T cell receptor beta chains were all read from a single sample in a study of cytomegalovirus exposure and HLA in healthy donors. PCR involved 60 Vbeta and 13 Jbeta primers. This table comes from immunoSEQ multiplex PCR, and its TCRdb copy is limited to in-frame clones, with some not included. This table holds more than 50,000 clones. The sequenced sample consisted of PBMCs. Receptors were obtained from a woman aged 40-49 years in good health and CMV-seronegative.

The genes are TRBV2 and TRBJ1-2; D is possibly TRBD1 (6 bases). Trimming pared 7 bases from V and 6 bases from J, leaving 15 bases between. The CDR3 spans 13 residues. The germline V gene encodes CDR1 SNHLY and CDR2 FYNNEI. The CDR3 loop is CASKAGDGDGYTF. CDR3 DNA: TGTGCCAGCAAGGCAGGGGACGGTGATGGCTACACCTTC.

V and J are TRBV20-1 and TRBJ1-1; the D is unclear. Per the germline V gene, CDR1 is DFQATT and CDR2 is SNEGSKA (reference sequence). V shed 3 bases and J shed 8 bases, with 10 bases lying between them. This CDR3 has 11 residues. CDR3 sequence (DNA): TGCAGTGCTAGCCGGGTCCAGGAAGCTTTCTTT. Protein: CSASRVQEAFF.

This chain joins TRBV7-3 and TRBJ2-3; 7 nucleotides line up with TRBD2. The CDR3 has 15 amino acids. Per the germline V gene, CDR1 is SGHTA and CDR2 is FQGTGA. V lost 1 base and J lost 2; bases outside the gene matches: 3. CDR3 sequence reads: CASSLRAGPTDTQYF. Written as DNA, the CDR3 is TGTGCCAGCAGCTTAAGAGCGGGGCCCACAGATACGCAGTATTTT.

The chain is built from TRBV7-9 and TRBJ1-2, with 7 bases matching TRBD1. The germline CDR1 and CDR2 sequences are SEHNR and FQNEAQ (reference sequence). Trimming cost V 3 bases and J 1 base; bases outside gene matches: 8. This CDR3 spans 16 amino acids. DNA for the CDR3: TGTGCCAGCAGCTTCGCAGGGGGGCGGAATAACTATGGCTACACCTTC. It specifies CASSFAGGRNNYGYTF. Drawing the rest from reference TRBV7-9 and TRBJ1-2, the complete variable domain is DTGVSQNPRHKITKRGQNVTFRCDPISEHNRLYWYRQTLGQGPEFLTYFQNEAQLEKSRLLSDRFSAERPKGSFSTLEIQRTEQGDSAMYLCASSFAGGRNNYGYTFGSGTRLTVV.

The V and J genes are TRBV7-8 and TRBJ2-7; a weak D match, TRBD2 (5 bases). The germline gives CDR1 SGHVS, CDR2 FQNEAQ. The germline V and J ends were trimmed by 8 bases and 0 bases, with 8 bases remaining between them. This CDR3 comprises 12 residues. The CDR3 DNA is TGTGCCAGCCTAGGGAGCTCCTACGAGCAGTACTTC. Residues: CASLGSSYEQYF.

This rearrangement joins TRBV2 to TRBJ1-6, with D possibly matching TRBD1 (6 bases). The CDR3 length is 15 residues. Germline CDR1 and CDR2: SNHLY and FYNNEI. V shed 6 bases and J shed 7 bases, with 16 bases lying between them. CDR3 coding DNA: TGTGCCAGCAGCCTCGGACAGAGCCAGAATTCACCCCTCCACTTT. Amino acids: CASSLGQSQNSPLHF.

The rearrangement links TRBV2 to TRBJ2-1; 7 bases line up with TRBD2. The V and J ends lost 6 bases and 6 bases, in that order; junction bases with no gene match: 8. This CDR3 region has 14 residues. Germline CDR1 and CDR2: SNHLY and FYNNEI. In DNA form, the CDR3 reads TGTGCCAGCAGGGCCCGAAGGACTAGCAATGAGCAGTTCTTC. It specifies CASRARRTSNEQFF.

This sequence joins TRBV4-3 and TRBJ2-5, with D maybe TRBD1 (6 bases). Trimming shortened V by 1 base and J by 2 bases, and 14 bases separated the two germline ends. The CDR3 extends over 16 amino acids. CDR1 LGHNA and CDR2 YSLEER come from the germline V gene. The CDR3 loop is CASSQGSWQGQETQYF. The CDR3 bases are TGCGCCAGCAGCCAAGGCAGCTGGCAGGGGCAAGAGACCCAGTACTTC.

The CDR3 spells CASSPRVDRPPGTEAFF. DNA of the CDR3: TGTGCCAGCAGTCCCAGGGTCGACAGGCCACCCGGGACTGAAGCTTTCTTT. The gene calls are TRBV7-6 and TRBJ1-1, with D perhaps TRBD1 (6 bases). CDR1 and CDR2 (germline): SGHVS, FNYEAQ. This CDR3 has 17 residues. The V and J ends lost 6 bases and 5 bases respectively, with 25 bases between them.

V usage is TRBV19 and J usage is TRBJ1-5; 10 bases map to TRBD1. The germline gives CDR1 LNHDA, CDR2 SQIVND (reference sequence). V lost 4 bases, J lost 6 bases, and 6 bases stayed unmatched. The CDR3 loop spans 15 amino acids. In nucleotides, the CDR3 is TGTGCCAGTAGTAAAGACAGGGGGCTTACTCAGCCCCAGCATTTT. Residues: CASSKDRGLTQPQHF.

J is TRBJ1-1 and V is TRBV11-2; 7 nucleotides line up with TRBD1. With 2 bases clipped from V and 1 base from J, the junction kept 13 bases outside the gene matches. This CDR3 is 18 amino acids long. CDR1 and CDR2 from the germline V gene are SGHAT and FQNNGV. For the CDR3, the DNA is TGTGCCAGCAGCTTATCCTTTAAAAACAGGGGCCCGAACACTGAAGCTTTCTTT. Residues: CASSLSFKNRGPNTEAFF.

The V call is TRBV28, the J call TRBJ1-1; 7 nucleotides agree with TRBD1. V was pared by 4 bases and J by 8 bases, with 13 bases of the junction left unmatched. Germline V gene sequence: CDR1 MDHEN, CDR2 SYDVKM. The CDR3 extends over 15 amino acids. The CDR3 DNA is TGTGCCAGCAGTTATCCGACAGGGATGGTACCAGAAGCTTTCTTT. It is translated as CASSYPTGMVPEAFF.

The chain carries TRBV18 and TRBJ1-3; D is unresolved. CDR1 and CDR2 from the germline V gene are KGHSH and LQKENI. The CDR3 totals 13 residues. Between the trimmed V and J ends, which lost 3 bases and 2 bases, there was a span of 5 bases. CDR3 nucleotide sequence: TGTGCCAGCTCACCCTCGGCTGGAAACACCATATATTTT. This sequence encodes CASSPSAGNTIYF.

This chain links TRBV2 with TRBJ2-1, with 9 bases that match TRBD1. Germline CDR1 and CDR2: SNHLY and FYNNEI. With V trimmed by 1 base and J by 6 bases, 1 base remained unmatched. The CDR3 is 14 residues long. Here the CDR3 reads CASSEGTGVNEQFF. CDR3 coding DNA: TGTGCCAGCAGTGAAGGGACAGGGGTCAATGAGCAGTTCTTC.

The chain couples TRBV7-2 to TRBJ1-6; TRBD1 might be the D (5 bases). The CDR3 consists of 16 residues. The ends were cut back, 1 base at V and 9 bases at J, with 16 bases in the middle. Germline-derived CDR1 and CDR2 are SGHTA and FQGNSA. The CDR3 sequence: CASSLVPGSEGSPLHF. The DNA for the CDR3 is TGTGCCAGCAGCTTAGTGCCAGGGTCAGAAGGTTCACCCCTCCACTTT.

This sequence joins TRBV7-2 and TRBJ2-7, with 11 nucleotides matching TRBD2. From germline, CDR1 is SGHTA and CDR2 FQGNSA. The CDR3 covers 14 residues. The J segment lost 1 base and the V segment lost 7 bases, leaving 3 bases of the junction unmatched. The CDR3 protein is CASTRTSGSYEQYF. CDR3 nucleotides: TGTGCCAGCACCCGGACTAGCGGGTCCTACGAGCAGTACTTC. The full variable domain, in which reference TRBV7-2 and TRBJ2-7 provide the parts outside the CDR3, is GAGVSQSPSNKVTEKGKDVELRCDPISGHTALYWYRQSLGQGLEFLIYFQGNSAPDKSGLPSDRFSAERTGGSVSTLTIQRTQQEDSAVYLCASTRTSGSYEQYFGPGTRLTVT.

The chain uses TRBV6-5 and TRBJ1-1; a weak D match, TRBD1 (6 bases). The germline V gene encodes CDR1 MNHEY and CDR2 SVGAGI. The CDR3 contains 12 residues. V lost 5 bases to trimming and J lost 7 bases, with 11 bases between them. CDR3 coding DNA: TGTGCCAGCAGTCAGCAGGGGTTTGAAGCTTTCTTT. Protein product: CASSQQGFEAFF.

The V gene is TRBV19, the J gene TRBJ2-3, with D perhaps matching TRBD2 (5 bases). The CDR3 has 15 residues. V gave up 2 bases and J gave up 5 bases, with 14 bases separating them. Germline CDR1 LNHDA, CDR2 SQIVND (reference sequence). The CDR3 bases are TGTGCCAGTAGTATAAATCGGGAAACAGAAGATACGCAGTATTTT. Translating it yields CASSINRETEDTQYF.

The chain is built from TRBV7-9 and TRBJ2-5; 11 positions agree with TRBD2. Germline loops: CDR1 SEHNR, CDR2 FQNEAQ (reference sequence). V lost 4 bases, J lost 5 bases, and 9 bases stayed unmatched. The length of the CDR3 is 16 residues. The CDR3 protein is CASSSDRLAGRETQYF. The CDR3 bases are TGTGCCAGCAGCTCCGACCGACTAGCGGGAAGGGAGACCCAGTACTTC. Filled out from reference TRBV7-9 and TRBJ2-5, the complete variable domain reads DTGVSQNPRHKITKRGQNVTFRCDPISEHNRLYWYRQTLGQGPEFLTYFQNEAQLEKSRLLSDRFSAERPKGSFSTLEIQRTEQGDSAMYLCASSSDRLAGRETQYFGPGTRLLVL.

J is TRBJ2-1 and V is TRBV9; 12 bases map to TRBD2. CDR3 length: 17 amino acids. Germline V gene sequence: CDR1 SGDLS, CDR2 YYNGEE. The trim removed 4 bases at V and 4 bases at J, leaving 9 bases unmatched. The CDR3 loop reads CASSPGLAGPPYNEQFF. Here the CDR3 DNA reads TGTGCCAGCAGCCCGGGACTAGCGGGTCCCCCGTACAATGAGCAGTTCTTC.

The chain combines TRBV4-1 with TRBJ2-7, with 9 bases aligning to TRBD1. CDR3 size: 14 residues. The trim removed 1 base at V and 5 bases at J, leaving 3 bases unmatched. Germline loops: CDR1 MGHRA, CDR2 YSYEKL. The CDR3, as DNA: TGCGCCAGCAGCCAAGCCAACAGGGGGCACGAGCAGTACTTC. Translated, it gives CASSQANRGHEQYF.

The rearrangement links TRBV9 to TRBJ1-6; unclear D gene. V was shortened by 3 bases and J by 8 bases, with 15 bases between the two germline ends. This CDR3 is built from 15 residues. Germline CDR1 is SGDLS and CDR2 is YYNGEE. CDR3 region: CASSARPVGDSPLHF. The CDR3, as DNA: TGTGCCAGCAGCGCAAGACCGGTGGGAGATTCACCCCTCCACTTT.

The chain carries TRBV30 and TRBJ1-4; D is undetermined. V was pared by 0 bases and J by 3 bases, with 11 bases between. Germline CDR1 and CDR2: GTSNPN and SVGIG (reference sequence). CDR3 length equals 15 residues. Here the CDR3 DNA reads TGTGCCTGGAGTGTAGGTGGGCAGTCTAATGAAAAACTGTTTTTT. The encoded protein is CAWSVGGQSNEKLFF.

The chain uses TRBV18 and TRBJ2-2, with 7 bases that match TRBD1. V lost 6 bases and J lost 1; bases outside the gene matches: 5. The germline V gene encodes CDR1 KGHSH and CDR2 LQKENI. This CDR3 comprises 15 residues. The CDR3: CASSRGGENTGELFF. The DNA for the CDR3 is TGTGCCAGCTCCCGAGGGGGCGAGAACACCGGGGAGCTGTTTTTT.

The chain is built from TRBV11-2 and TRBJ1-1; D gene ambiguous. The CDR3 contains 13 residues. Germline-derived CDR1 and CDR2 are SGHAT and FQNNGV. V shed 5 bases and J shed 4 bases, with 11 bases lying between them. The DNA for the CDR3 is TGTGCCAGCAGCGGAGACCGTTCCACTGAAGCTTTCTTT. It translates to CASSGDRSTEAFF.

This chain connects TRBV6-1 to TRBJ2-2; D perhaps matches TRBD1 (5 bases). Trimming took off 5 bases at V and 1 base at J, with 8 bases between the two ends. Germline V CDR1 and CDR2: MNHNS, SASEGT. This CDR3 region has 14 residues. CDR3 sequence (DNA): TGTGCCAGCAGTAATGACAGGAACACCGGGGAGCTGTTTTTT. This encodes CASSNDRNTGELFF.

The chain links TRBV5-4 to TRBJ2-2, with D possibly being TRBD2 (5 bases). From germline, CDR1 is SGHNT and CDR2 YYREEE (reference sequence). V gave up 4 bases and J gave up 0 bases, with 7 bases separating them. The CDR3 is 14 amino acids. The CDR3 DNA reads TGTGCCAGCAGCGAGGAGGCGAACACCGGGGAGCTGTTTTTT. This sequence encodes CASSEEANTGELFF.

The chain has TRBV27 and TRBJ1-1; 9 bases line up with TRBD1. The CDR3 has 14 residues. Germline trimming cut 3 bases from V and 1 base from J; bases unmatched to any gene: 0. Germline V CDR1 and CDR2: MNHEY, SMNVEV (reference sequence). CDR3 bases: TGTGCCAGCAGTTTGACAGGGGGGAACACTGAAGCTTTCTTT. Translation gives CASSLTGGNTEAFF.

V usage is TRBV7-9 and J usage is TRBJ1-1; D is unresolved. This CDR3 region has 13 residues. The germline gives CDR1 SEHNR, CDR2 FQNEAQ (reference sequence). V lost 1 base to trimming and J lost 7 bases, with 10 bases between them. CDR3 in DNA: TGTGCCAGCAGCTTAGAAGGCGGGTTTGAAGCTTTCTTT. Protein product: CASSLEGGFEAFF.

The chain links TRBV9 to TRBJ2-7; 9 nucleotides match TRBD2. The CDR3 consists of 16 residues. Germline-derived CDR1 and CDR2 are SGDLS and YYNGEE. The J segment lost 0 bases and the V segment lost 2 bases, leaving 6 bases of the junction unmatched. This CDR3 is CASSVESSGSSYEQYF. The CDR3 DNA follows: TGTGCCAGCAGCGTTGAGAGTAGCGGGAGCTCCTACGAGCAGTACTTC.

V is TRBV30 and J is TRBJ2-7, with D possibly being TRBD2 (5 bases). CDR1 and CDR2 (germline): GTSNPN, SVGIG (reference sequence). This CDR3 is built from 15 residues. V gave up 3 bases and J gave up 6 bases, with 21 bases separating them. In DNA, the CDR3 is TGTGCCTGGAGGGCCGGGTTGGGAGCTCTGGGCGAGCAGTACTTC. It is translated as CAWRAGLGALGEQYF.

The rearrangement uses TRBV6-4 and TRBJ2-7, with TRBD1 matching over 7 bases. This CDR3 has 15 amino acids. Germline trimming cut 6 bases from V and 6 bases from J; bases unmatched to any gene: 14. Germline V gives CDR1 MRHNA, CDR2 SNTAGT. The CDR3 nucleotides read TGTGCCAGCAGGCTCAACAGGGGTGGGGGTTCCGAGCAGTACTTC. Its protein product is CASRLNRGGGSEQYF.